The clone carrying this TCR beta chain occurred once. Its antigen remains unidentified. The data were taken from a study of radiotherapy plus CTLA-4 blockade in lung cancer. The study, taken as a whole, reports: Reportedly, early blood T cell clone dynamics best predicted response, with interferon-beta.

V lost 1 base to trimming and J lost 4 bases, with 8 bases between them. Per the germline V gene, CDR1 is KGHSH and CDR2 is LQKENI. This CDR3 is built from 13 residues. Produced via immunoSEQ multiplex PCR; TCRdb's table is partial and in-frame only. The sample holds about 80,000 clones; approximately 86% are singletons and the top ten take 0.87%. This receptor was taken from a human donor with non-small cell lung cancer who had stable disease on radiotherapy plus ipilimumab. The rearrangement joins TRBV18 to TRBJ2-7; TRBD1 is a possible D gene (6 bases). Sequencing was performed on peripheral blood, taken from a patient treated with radiotherapy plus ipilimumab. The CDR3 protein is CASSPHRAYEQYF. The CDR3 bases are TGTGCCAGCTCACCACACAGGGCTTACGAGCAGTACTTC.